The 19 T cell receptor beta chains below come from one sample, sequenced in a study of T cell responses to AZD1222 COVID-19 vaccine. Profiling relied on immunoSEQ multiplex PCR, and the TCRdb table lists in-frame clones only, not all of them. The sample has approximately 120,000 clones, approximately 85% seen once. The sample was peripheral blood, taken 28 days after the second AZD1222 dose. These receptors were collected from an adult who received the AZD1222 COVID-19 vaccine.

J is TRBJ1-4 and V is TRBV7-9; 8 nucleotides line up with TRBD1. Trimming cost V 4 bases and J 8 bases; bases outside gene matches: 6. CDR3 length equals 14 residues. Germline V CDR1 and CDR2: SEHNR, FQNEAQ (reference sequence). The CDR3: CASSSTGVEEKLFF. The CDR3 DNA reads TGTGCCAGCAGCTCGACAGGGGTGGAAGAAAAACTGTTTTTT.

This clone turned up a few times. This sequence joins TRBV6-5 and TRBJ1-5; D remains unclear. V was shortened by 4 bases and J by 3 bases, with 7 bases between the two germline ends. The CDR3 is 13 amino acids. Germline V gene lookup returns CDR1 MNHEY and CDR2 SVGAGI. For the CDR3, the DNA is TGTGCCAGCAGTTCCGGACCCAATCAGCCCCAGCATTTT. As protein: CASSSGPNQPQHF.

The chain links TRBV6-5 to TRBJ1-5; D ambiguous. The germline gives CDR1 MNHEY, CDR2 SVGAGI. CDR3 length: 15 amino acids. Trimming removed 7 bases at V and 2 bases at J, with 15 bases between. CDR3 residues: CASNPGSLRNQPQHF. In DNA form, the CDR3 reads TGTGCCAGCAACCCGGGGTCGCTCCGCAATCAGCCCCAGCATTTT.

The chain joins TRBV19 to TRBJ2-7; TRBD1 matches 8 bases. CDR1 is LNHDA, CDR2 SQIVND, per germline (reference sequence). J lost 5 bases, V lost 7 bases, and 7 bases had no gene match. The CDR3 contains 13 residues. The CDR3 DNA sequence: TGTGCCAGTAAGTTTAGGACAGGGAACGAGCAGTACTTC. This sequence encodes CASKFRTGNEQYF. Full variable domain (outside the CDR3, taken from reference TRBV19 and TRBJ2-7): DGGITQSPKYLFRKEGQNVTLSCEQNLNHDAMYWYRQDPGQGLRLIYYSQIVNDFQKGDIAEGYSVSREKKESFPLTVTSAQKNPTAFYLCASKFRTGNEQYFGPGTRLTVT.

The CDR3 bases are TGTGCCAGCAGTTACTCCGGGACCGGTACGGGTACGCAGTATTTT. Encoded protein: CASSYSGTGTGTQYF. The chain combines TRBV6-5 with TRBJ2-3; D assignment may be TRBD1 or TRBD2 (5 bases each). The CDR3 length is 15 residues. Trimming shortened V by 0 bases and J by 8 bases, and 15 bases separated the two germline ends. The germline V gene has CDR1 MNHEY and CDR2 SVGAGI.

The chain couples TRBV11-3 to TRBJ1-2; weak D call: TRBD1 (6 bases). Germline CDR1 is SGHNT and CDR2 is YENEEA. The CDR3 is 13 residues long. With 0 bases removed from V and 4 bases from J, the gap between germline ends came to 6 bases. The chain's CDR3 is CASSLDRGYGYTF. The CDR3 DNA reads TGTGCCAGCAGCTTAGACAGGGGCTATGGCTACACCTTC.

There are a few counts of this clone. The V call is TRBV12-3 or TRBV12-4, the J call TRBJ1-1; D not certain. The CDR3 extends over 11 amino acids. V gave up 6 bases and J gave up 8 bases, with 10 bases separating them. DNA of the CDR3: TGTGCCAGCAGCCAAGGCCCCGAAGCTTTCTTT. It codes for CASSQGPEAFF.

This chain links TRBV9 with TRBJ2-3; 13 bases map to TRBD2. The CDR3 has 15 amino acids. Germline V gives CDR1 SGDLS, CDR2 YYNGEE. J was trimmed by 5 bases and V by 4 bases; bases with no gene match: 4. CDR3 residues: CASSSRLAGGDTQYF. The CDR3 bases are TGTGCCAGCAGCTCCCGACTAGCGGGGGGAGATACGCAGTATTTT.

The chain joins TRBV9 to TRBJ2-3; TRBD2 aligns across 7 bases. The CDR3 contains 17 residues. Trimming at V came to 1 base and at J to 0 bases, leaving 8 bases not matched to a gene. Germline V gene lookup returns CDR1 SGDLS and CDR2 YYNGEE. Written as DNA, the CDR3 is TGTGCCAGCAGCGTAATGGCGGGGGATCCAAGCACAGATACGCAGTATTTT. Translation gives CASSVMAGDPSTDTQYF.

V gene TRBV19 combines with J gene TRBJ1-5, with D maybe TRBD1 (5 bases). Germline V gives CDR1 LNHDA, CDR2 SQIVND (reference sequence). Trimming cost V 6 bases and J 9 bases, with 21 bases left between them. CDR3 length: 15 residues. The CDR3 protein is CASSSTSSGRGPQHF. CDR3 bases: TGTGCCAGTAGCTCTACATCTTCGGGGCGGGGGCCCCAGCATTTT.

The chain is built from TRBV18 and TRBJ1-2; TRBD1 agrees at 7 bases. After removal of 5 bases from V and 5 bases from J, the junction contained 11 bases not matched to a gene. This CDR3 is built from 15 residues. Germline CDR1 reads KGHSH; CDR2 reads LQKENI. CDR3 region: CASSVEPGQFYGYTF. The DNA for the CDR3 is TGTGCCAGCTCAGTCGAACCGGGACAGTTTTATGGCTACACCTTC.

This chain connects TRBV28 to TRBJ1-6, with D unclear. The V gene lost 3 bases and the J gene lost 8 bases, with 11 bases spanning the gap. This CDR3 comprises 14 residues. Germline values: CDR1 MDHEN, CDR2 SYDVKM. The CDR3 nucleotides read TGTGCCAGCAGTTTGAAAAGGTCCCATTCACCCCTCCACTTT. It codes for CASSLKRSHSPLHF.

V and J are TRBV5-1 and TRBJ1-5; no clear D gene. This CDR3 spans 14 amino acids. CDR1 is SGHRS and CDR2 is YFSETQ in the germline V gene. V gave up 1 base and J gave up 2 bases, with 7 bases separating them. The CDR3 reads CASSLSWGNQPQHF. CDR3 bases: TGCGCCAGCAGCTTGTCCTGGGGCAATCAGCCCCAGCATTTT.

The J gene is TRBJ2-2, the V gene TRBV15; possible D gene TRBD1, 6 bases. The CDR3 totals 16 residues. Germline CDR1 is LNHNV and CDR2 is YYDKDF (reference sequence). Trimming pared 1 base from V and 0 bases from J, leaving 9 bases between. In DNA form, the CDR3 reads TGTGCCACCAGCAGAGTAAGACAGGCGAACACCGGGGAGCTGTTTTTT. Translated, it gives CATSRVRQANTGELFF.

This chain connects TRBV5-4 to TRBJ1-5; tentative D call: TRBD1 (5 bases). From germline, CDR1 is SGHNT and CDR2 YYREEE (reference sequence). V was trimmed by 4 bases and J by 5 bases, leaving 16 bases between them. CDR3 length: 15 amino acids. The CDR3 DNA sequence: TGTGCCAGCAGCCCGGGGCGGGGGGAACATCAGCCCCAGCATTTT. The encoded protein is CASSPGRGEHQPQHF.

This clone was seen only once. This chain uses TRBV28 with TRBJ1-2; D remains unclear. V shed 6 bases and J shed 5 bases, with 19 bases lying between them. The CDR3 covers 15 residues. Per germline, CDR1 MDHEN and CDR2 SYDVKM. CDR3 loop: CASRPLIGSLYGYTF. The CDR3 bases are TGTGCCAGCAGACCACTTATAGGGTCCCTTTATGGCTACACCTTC.

This rearrangement joins TRBV28 to TRBJ1-6; possibly TRBD1 for D (5 bases). The CDR3 consists of 13 residues. Germline V gene lookup returns CDR1 MDHEN and CDR2 SYDVKM. Trimming took 6 bases from V and 9 from J, leaving 12 bases between them. CDR3 amino acids: CASSPRDVSPLHF. CDR3 bases: TGTGCCAGCAGCCCAAGGGACGTTTCACCCCTCCACTTT.

The gene calls are TRBV4-2 and TRBJ2-7; a weak D match, TRBD2 (6 bases). The CDR3 runs 13 residues. The germline V and J ends were trimmed by 2 bases and 3 bases, with 8 bases remaining between them. The V gene's germline CDR1 is LGHNA and CDR2 YNFKEQ. This CDR3 is CASSQIGGYEQYF. CDR3 in DNA: TGTGCCAGCAGCCAAATCGGGGGCTACGAGCAGTACTTC.

V is TRBV12-5 and J is TRBJ2-1; 7 nucleotides line up with TRBD1. V trimming: 4 bases; J trimming: 0 bases; junction bases outside the gene matches: 3. Germline V lookup: CDR1 LGHNT, CDR2 FRNRAP. CDR3 size: 15 residues. Written as DNA, the CDR3 is TGTGCTAGTGGTTCGGGACAGTTCTCCTACAATGAGCAGTTCTTC. Its translation: CASGSGQFSYNEQFF.